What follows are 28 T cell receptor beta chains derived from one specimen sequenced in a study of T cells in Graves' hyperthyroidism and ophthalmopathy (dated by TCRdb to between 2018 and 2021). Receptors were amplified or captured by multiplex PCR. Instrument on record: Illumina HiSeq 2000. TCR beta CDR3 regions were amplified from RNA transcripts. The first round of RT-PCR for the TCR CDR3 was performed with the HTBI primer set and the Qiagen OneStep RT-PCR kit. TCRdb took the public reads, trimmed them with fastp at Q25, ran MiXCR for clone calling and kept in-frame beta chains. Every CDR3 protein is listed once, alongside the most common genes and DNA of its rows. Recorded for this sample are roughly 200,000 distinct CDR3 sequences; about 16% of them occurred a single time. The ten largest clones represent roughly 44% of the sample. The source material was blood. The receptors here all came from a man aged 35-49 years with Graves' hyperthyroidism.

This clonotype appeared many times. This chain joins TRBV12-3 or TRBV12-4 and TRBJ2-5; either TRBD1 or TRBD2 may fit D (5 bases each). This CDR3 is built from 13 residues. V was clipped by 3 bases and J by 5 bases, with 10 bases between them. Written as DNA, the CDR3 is TGTGCCAGCAGTTTGATGGGACGGGAGACCCAGTACTTC. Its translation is CASSLMGRETQYF.

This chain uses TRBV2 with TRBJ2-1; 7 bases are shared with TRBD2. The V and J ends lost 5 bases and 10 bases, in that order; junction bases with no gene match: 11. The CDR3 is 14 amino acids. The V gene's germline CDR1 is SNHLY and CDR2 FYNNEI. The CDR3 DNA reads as TGTGCCAGCAGTCGACTAGCCGACACCGGGGAGCAGTTCTTC. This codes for CASSRLADTGEQFF. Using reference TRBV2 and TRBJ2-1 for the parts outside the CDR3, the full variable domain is EPEVTQTPSHQVTQMGQEVILRCVPISNHLYFYWYRQILGQKVEFLVSFYNNEISEKSEIFDDQFSVERPDGSNFTLKIRSTKLEDSAMYFCASSRLADTGEQFFGPGTRLTVL.

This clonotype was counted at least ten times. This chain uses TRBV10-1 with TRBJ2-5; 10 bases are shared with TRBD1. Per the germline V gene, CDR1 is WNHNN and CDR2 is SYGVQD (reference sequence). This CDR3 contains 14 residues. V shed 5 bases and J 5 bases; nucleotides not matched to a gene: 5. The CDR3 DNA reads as TGCGCCAGCAGTAGGGACAGGGGTTCCGAGACCCAGTACTTC. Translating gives CASSRDRGSETQYF.

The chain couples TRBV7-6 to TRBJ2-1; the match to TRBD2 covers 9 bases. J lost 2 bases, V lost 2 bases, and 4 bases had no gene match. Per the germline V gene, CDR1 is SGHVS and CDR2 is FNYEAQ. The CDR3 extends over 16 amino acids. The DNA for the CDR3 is TGTGCCAGCAGCTTATTTGCGGGAGGGACCTACAATGAGCAGTTCTTC. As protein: CASSLFAGGTYNEQFF.

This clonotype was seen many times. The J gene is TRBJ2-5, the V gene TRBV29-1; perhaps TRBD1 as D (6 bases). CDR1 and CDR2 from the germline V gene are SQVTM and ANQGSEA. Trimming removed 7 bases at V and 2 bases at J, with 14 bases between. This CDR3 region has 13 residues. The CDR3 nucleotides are TGCAGCGCCATTCAGGGGTGGCAAGAGACCCAGTACTTC. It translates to CSAIQGWQETQYF.

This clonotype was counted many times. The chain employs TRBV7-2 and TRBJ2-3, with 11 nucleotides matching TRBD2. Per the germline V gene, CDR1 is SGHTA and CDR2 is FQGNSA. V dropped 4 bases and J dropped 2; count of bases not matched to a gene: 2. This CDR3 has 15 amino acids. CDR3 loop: CASSSTSGVTDTQYF. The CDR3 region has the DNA TGTGCCAGCAGCTCGACTAGCGGGGTCACAGATACGCAGTATTTT.

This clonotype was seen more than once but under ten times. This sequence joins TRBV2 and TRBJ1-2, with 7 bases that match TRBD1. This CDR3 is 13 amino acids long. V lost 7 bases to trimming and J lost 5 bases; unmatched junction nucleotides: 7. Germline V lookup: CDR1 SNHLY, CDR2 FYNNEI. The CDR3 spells CASNQGVLYGYTF. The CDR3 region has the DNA TGTGCCAGCAATCAGGGGGTCCTTTATGGCTACACCTTC.

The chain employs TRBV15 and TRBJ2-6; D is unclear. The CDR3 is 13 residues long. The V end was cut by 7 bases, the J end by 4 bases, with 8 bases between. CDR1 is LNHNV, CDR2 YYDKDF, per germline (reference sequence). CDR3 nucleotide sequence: TGTGCCACCACTGAATCCGGGGCCAACGTCCTGACTTTC. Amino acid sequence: CATTESGANVLTF.

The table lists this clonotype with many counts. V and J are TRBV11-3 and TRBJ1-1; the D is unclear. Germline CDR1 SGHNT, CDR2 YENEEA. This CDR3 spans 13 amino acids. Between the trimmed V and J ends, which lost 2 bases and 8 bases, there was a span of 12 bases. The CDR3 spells CASSLIAETEAFF. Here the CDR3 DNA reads TGTGCCAGCAGCTTAATTGCAGAGACGGAAGCTTTCTTT.

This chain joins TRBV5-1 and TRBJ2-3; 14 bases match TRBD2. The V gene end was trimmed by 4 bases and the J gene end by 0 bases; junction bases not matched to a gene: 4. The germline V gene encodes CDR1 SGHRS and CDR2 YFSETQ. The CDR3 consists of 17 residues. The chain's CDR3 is CASSKGLAGVSTDTQYF. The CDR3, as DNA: TGCGCCAGCAGCAAGGGACTAGCGGGGGTGAGCACAGATACGCAGTATTTT.

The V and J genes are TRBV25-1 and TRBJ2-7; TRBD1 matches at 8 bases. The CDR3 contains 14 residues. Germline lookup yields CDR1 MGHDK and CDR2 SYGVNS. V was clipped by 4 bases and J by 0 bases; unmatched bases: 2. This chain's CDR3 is CASSGDRGSYEQYF. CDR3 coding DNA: TGTGCCAGCAGTGGAGACAGGGGCTCCTACGAGCAGTACTTC.

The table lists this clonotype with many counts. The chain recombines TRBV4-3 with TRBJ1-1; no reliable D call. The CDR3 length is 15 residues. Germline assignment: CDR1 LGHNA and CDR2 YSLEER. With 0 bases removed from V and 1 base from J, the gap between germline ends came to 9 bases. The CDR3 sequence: CASSQDSAGNTEAFF. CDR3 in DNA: TGCGCCAGCAGCCAAGATTCCGCAGGGAACACTGAAGCTTTCTTT.

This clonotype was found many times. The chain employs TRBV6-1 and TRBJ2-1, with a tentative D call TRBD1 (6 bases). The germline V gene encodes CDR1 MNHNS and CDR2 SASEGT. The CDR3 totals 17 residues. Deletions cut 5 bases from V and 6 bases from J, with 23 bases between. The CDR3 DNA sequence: TGTGCCAGCAGTATGTACCCCTCGGGGACATTCAGCAATGAGCAGTTCTTC. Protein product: CASSMYPSGTFSNEQFF.

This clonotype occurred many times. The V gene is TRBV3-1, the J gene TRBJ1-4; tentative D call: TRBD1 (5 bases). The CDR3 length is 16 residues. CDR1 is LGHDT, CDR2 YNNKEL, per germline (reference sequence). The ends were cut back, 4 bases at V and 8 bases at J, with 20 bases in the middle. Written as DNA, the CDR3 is TGTGCCAGCAGCCCTGCTGTACTCGGACAAAGGGAAAAACTGTTTTTT. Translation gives CASSPAVLGQREKLFF. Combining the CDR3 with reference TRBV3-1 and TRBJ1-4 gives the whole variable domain DTAVSQTPKYLVTQMGNDKSIKCEQNLGHDTMYWYKQDSKKFLKIMFSYNNKELIINETVPNRFSPKSPDKAHLNLHINSLELGDSAVYFCASSPAVLGQREKLFFGSGTQLSVL.

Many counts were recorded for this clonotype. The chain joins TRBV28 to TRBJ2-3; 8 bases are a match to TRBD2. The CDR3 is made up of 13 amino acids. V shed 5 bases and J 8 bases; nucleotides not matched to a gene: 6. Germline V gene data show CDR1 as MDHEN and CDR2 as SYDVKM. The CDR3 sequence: CASSDGTRRTQYF. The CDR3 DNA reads TGTGCCAGCAGTGACGGGACTAGGCGTACGCAGTATTTT.

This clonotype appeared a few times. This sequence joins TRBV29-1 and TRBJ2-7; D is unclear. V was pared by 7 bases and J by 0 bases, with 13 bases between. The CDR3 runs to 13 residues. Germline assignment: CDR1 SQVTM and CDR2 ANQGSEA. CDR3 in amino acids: CSARLQSSYEQYF. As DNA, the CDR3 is TGCAGCGCCAGACTTCAGTCCTCCTACGAGCAGTACTTC.

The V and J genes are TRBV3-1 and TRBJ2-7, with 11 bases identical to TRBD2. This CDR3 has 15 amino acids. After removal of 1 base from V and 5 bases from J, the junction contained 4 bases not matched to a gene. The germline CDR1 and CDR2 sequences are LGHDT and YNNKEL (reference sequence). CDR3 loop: CASSQAGTSGDEQYF. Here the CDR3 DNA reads TGTGCCAGCAGCCAAGCCGGGACTAGCGGCGACGAGCAGTACTTC.

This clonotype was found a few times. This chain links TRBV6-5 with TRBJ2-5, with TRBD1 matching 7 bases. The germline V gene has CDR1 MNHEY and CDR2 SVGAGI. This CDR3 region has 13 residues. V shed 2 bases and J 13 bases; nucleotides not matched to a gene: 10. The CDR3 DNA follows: TGTGCCAGCAGTTACGGAGAGGGACAGATCTCGTACTTC. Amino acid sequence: CASSYGEGQISYF.

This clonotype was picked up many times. CDR3 loop: CASSGQGWDTEAFF. The DNA for the CDR3 is TGTGCCAGCAGTGGACAGGGATGGGACACTGAAGCTTTCTTT. This rearrangement joins TRBV6-1 to TRBJ1-1, with 7 bases lining up with TRBD1. Germline CDR1 and CDR2: MNHNS and SASEGT. This CDR3 contains 14 residues. V was pared by 4 bases and J by 3 bases, with 5 bases of the junction left unmatched.

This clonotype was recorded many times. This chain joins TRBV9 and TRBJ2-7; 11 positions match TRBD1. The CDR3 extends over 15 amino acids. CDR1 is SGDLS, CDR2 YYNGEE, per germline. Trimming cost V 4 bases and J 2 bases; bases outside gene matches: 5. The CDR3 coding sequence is TGTGCCAGCAGCATTAGGGACAGGGGGGCCTACGAGCAGTACTTC. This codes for CASSIRDRGAYEQYF.

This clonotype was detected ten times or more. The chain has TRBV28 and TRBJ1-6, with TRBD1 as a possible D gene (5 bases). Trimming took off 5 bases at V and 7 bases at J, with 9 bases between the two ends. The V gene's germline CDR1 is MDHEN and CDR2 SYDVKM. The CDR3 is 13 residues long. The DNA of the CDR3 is TGTGCCAGCAGTAATAGACAGAATTCACCCCTCCACTTT. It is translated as CASSNRQNSPLHF.

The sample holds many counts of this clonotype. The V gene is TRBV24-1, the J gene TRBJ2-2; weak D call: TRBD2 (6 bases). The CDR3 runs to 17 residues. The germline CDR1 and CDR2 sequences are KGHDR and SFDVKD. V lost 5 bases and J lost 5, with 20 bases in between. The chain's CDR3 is CATSAKGGPARTGELFF. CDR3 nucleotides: TGTGCCACCAGTGCCAAGGGAGGACCGGCGAGGACCGGGGAGCTGTTTTTT.

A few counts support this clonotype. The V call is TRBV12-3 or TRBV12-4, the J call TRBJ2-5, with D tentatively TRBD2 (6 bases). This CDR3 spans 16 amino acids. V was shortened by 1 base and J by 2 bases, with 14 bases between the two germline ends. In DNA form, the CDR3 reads TGTGCCAGCAGTTTAGGGGGAGGAGTTATACAAGAGACCCAGTACTTC. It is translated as CASSLGGGVIQETQYF.

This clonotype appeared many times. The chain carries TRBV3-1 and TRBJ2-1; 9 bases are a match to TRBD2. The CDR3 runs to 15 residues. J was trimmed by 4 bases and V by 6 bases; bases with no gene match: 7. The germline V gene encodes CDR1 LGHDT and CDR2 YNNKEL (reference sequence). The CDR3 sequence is CASRRGGAGYNEQFF. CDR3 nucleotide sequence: TGTGCCAGCAGACGCGGGGGGGCGGGGTACAATGAGCAGTTCTTC.

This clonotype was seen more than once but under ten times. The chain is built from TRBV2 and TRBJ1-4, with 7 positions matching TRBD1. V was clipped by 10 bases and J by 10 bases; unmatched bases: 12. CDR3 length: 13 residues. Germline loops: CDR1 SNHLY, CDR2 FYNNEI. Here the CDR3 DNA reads TGTGCCATAAGAGGGAGGGGGCGCGGAAAACTGTTTTTT. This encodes CAIRGRGRGKLFF.

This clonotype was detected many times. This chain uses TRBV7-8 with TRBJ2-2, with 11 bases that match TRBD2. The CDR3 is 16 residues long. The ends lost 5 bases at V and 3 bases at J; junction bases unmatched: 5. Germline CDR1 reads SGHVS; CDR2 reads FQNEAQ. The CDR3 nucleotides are TGTGCCAGCAGCGGGCCGGGACTAGCGGACACCGGGGAGCTGTTTTTT. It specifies CASSGPGLADTGELFF.

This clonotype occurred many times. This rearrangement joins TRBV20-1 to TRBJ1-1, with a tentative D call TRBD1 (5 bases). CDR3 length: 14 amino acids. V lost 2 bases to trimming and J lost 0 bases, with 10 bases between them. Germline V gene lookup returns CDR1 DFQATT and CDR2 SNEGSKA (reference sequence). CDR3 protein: CSARRQLMNTEAFF. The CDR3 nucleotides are TGCAGTGCTAGAAGACAGCTGATGAACACTGAAGCTTTCTTT.

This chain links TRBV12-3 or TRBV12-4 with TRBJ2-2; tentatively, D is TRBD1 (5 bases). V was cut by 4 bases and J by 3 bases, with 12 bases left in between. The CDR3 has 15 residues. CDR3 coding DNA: TGTGCCAGCAGTTCAAAGACAGATTACACCGGGGAGCTGTTTTTT. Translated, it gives CASSSKTDYTGELFF.